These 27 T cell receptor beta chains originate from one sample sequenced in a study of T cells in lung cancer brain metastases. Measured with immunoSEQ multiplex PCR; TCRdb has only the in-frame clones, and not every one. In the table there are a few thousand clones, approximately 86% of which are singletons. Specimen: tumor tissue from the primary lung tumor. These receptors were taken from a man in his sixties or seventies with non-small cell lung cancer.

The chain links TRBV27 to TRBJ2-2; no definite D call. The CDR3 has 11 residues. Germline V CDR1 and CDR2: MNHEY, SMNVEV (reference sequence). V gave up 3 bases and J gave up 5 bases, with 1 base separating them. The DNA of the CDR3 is TGTGCCAGCAGTTTGACCGGGGAGCTGTTTTTT. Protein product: CASSLTGELFF.

In nucleotides, the CDR3 is TGTGCCACCGCGTACAACTATGGCTACACCTTC. Amino acids: CATAYNYGYTF. The chain is built from TRBV6-6 and TRBJ1-2; D is unresolved. The germline V gene encodes CDR1 MNHNY and CDR2 SVGAGI (reference sequence). Trimming cost V 10 bases and J 2 bases, with 8 bases left between them. The CDR3 covers 11 residues.

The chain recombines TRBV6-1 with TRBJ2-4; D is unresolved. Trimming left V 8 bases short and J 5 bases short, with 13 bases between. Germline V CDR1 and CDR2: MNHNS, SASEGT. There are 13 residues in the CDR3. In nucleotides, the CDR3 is TGTGCCAGCGGCGGCAGCACGGAAAACATTCAGTACTTC. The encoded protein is CASGGSTENIQYF.

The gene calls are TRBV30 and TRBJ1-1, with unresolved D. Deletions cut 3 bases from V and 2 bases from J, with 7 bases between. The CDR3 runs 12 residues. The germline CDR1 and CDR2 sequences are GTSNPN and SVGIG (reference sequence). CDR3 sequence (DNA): TGTGCCTGGAGGCCTGGAAACACTGAAGCTTTCTTT. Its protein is CAWRPGNTEAFF.

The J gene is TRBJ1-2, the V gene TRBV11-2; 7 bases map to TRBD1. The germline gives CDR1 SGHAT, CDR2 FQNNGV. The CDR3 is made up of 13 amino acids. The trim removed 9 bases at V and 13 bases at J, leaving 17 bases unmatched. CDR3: CASSPTGDRVPTF. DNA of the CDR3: TGTGCCAGTAGCCCGACCGGTGACAGGGTTCCCACCTTC.

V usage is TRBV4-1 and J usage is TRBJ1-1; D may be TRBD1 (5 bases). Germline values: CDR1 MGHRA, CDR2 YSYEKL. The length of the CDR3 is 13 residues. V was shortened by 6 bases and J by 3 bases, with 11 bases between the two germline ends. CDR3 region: CASSSRDDTEAFF. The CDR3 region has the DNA TGCGCCAGCAGTTCACGGGACGACACTGAAGCTTTCTTT.

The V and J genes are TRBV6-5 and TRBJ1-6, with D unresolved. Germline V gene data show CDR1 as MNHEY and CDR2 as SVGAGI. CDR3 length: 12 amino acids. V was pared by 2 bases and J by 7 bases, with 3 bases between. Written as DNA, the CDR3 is TGTGCCAGCAGTTACCGGAATTCACCCCTCCACTTT. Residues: CASSYRNSPLHF.

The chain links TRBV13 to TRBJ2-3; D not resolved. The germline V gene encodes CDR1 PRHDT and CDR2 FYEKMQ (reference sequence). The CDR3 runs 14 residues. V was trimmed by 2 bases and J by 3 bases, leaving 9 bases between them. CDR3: CASSLTPRTDTQYF. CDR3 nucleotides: TGTGCCAGCAGCTTAACCCCAAGGACAGATACGCAGTATTTT.

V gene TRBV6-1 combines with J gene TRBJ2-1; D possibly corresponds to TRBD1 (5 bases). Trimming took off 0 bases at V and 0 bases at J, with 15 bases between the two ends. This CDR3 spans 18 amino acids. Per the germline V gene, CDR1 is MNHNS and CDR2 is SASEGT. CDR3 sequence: CASSEAFITGSSYNEQFF. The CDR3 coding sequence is TGTGCCAGCAGTGAAGCTTTTATTACAGGCAGCTCCTACAATGAGCAGTTCTTC.

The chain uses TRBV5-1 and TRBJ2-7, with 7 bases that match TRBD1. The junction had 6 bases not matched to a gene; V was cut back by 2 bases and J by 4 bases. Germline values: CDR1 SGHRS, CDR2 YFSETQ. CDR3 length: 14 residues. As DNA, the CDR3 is TGCGCCAGCAGCTTTTCGGGACAGTCTTACGAGCAGTACTTC. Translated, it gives CASSFSGQSYEQYF.

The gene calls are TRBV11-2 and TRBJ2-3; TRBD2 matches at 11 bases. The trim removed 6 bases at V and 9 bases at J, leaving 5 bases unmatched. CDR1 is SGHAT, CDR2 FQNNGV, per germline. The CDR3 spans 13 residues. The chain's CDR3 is CASRSLAGGTQYF. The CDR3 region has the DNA TGTGCCAGCAGGTCATTAGCGGGAGGGACGCAGTATTTT.

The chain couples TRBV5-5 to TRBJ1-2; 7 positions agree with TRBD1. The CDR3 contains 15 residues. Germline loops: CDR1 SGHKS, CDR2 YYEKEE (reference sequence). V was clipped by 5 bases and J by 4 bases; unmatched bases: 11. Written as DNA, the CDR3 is TGTGCCAGCAGTTACGACAGGGTTCAACTCTATGGCTACACCTTC. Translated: CASSYDRVQLYGYTF.

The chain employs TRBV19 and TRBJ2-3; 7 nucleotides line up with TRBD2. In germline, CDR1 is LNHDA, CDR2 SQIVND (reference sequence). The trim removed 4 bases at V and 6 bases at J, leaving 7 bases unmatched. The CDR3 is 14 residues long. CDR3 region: CASSRREKRDTQYF. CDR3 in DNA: TGTGCCAGTAGTAGGCGGGAGAAAAGGGATACGCAGTATTTT.

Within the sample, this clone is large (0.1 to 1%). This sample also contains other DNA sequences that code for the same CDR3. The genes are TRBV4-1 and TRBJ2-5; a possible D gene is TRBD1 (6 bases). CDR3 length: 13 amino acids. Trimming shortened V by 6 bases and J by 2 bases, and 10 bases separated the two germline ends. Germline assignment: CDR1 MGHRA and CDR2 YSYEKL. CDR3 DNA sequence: TGCGCCAGCAGTGGGGACATTCAAGAGACCCAGTACTTC. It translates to CASSGDIQETQYF.

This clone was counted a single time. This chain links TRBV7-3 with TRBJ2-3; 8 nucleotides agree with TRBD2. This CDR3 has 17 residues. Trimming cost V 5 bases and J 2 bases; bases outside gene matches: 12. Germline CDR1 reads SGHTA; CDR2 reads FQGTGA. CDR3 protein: CASSPSPGGWVTDTQYF. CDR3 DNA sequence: TGTGCCAGCAGCCCATCCCCGGGGGGGTGGGTCACAGATACGCAGTATTTT.

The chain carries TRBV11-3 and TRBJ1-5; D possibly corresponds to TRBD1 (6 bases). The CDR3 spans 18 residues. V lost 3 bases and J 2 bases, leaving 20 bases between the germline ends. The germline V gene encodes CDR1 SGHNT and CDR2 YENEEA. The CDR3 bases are TGTGCCAGCAGCTTCCGGGACACCTACCGGGGGGGCAATCAGCCCCAGCATTTT. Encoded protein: CASSFRDTYRGGNQPQHF.

This chain's CDR3 is CASSFGQMNTEAFF. The CDR3 DNA follows: TGTGCCAGCAGCTTCGGGCAGATGAACACTGAAGCTTTCTTT. J is TRBJ1-1 and V is TRBV7-6; no definite D call. V was trimmed by 3 bases and J by 0 bases, leaving 8 bases between them. This CDR3 spans 14 amino acids. CDR1 and CDR2 from the germline V gene are SGHVS and FNYEAQ.

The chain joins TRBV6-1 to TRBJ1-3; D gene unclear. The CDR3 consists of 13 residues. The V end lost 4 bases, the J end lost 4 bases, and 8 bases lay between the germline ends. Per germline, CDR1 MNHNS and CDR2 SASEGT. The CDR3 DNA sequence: TGTGCCAGCAGTGCGACCACAGGAAACACCATATATTTT. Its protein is CASSATTGNTIYF.

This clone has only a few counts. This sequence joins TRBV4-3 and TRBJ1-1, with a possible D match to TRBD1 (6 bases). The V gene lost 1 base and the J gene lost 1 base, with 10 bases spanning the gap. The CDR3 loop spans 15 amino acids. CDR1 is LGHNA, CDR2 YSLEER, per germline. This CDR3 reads CASSQGDRRNTEAFF. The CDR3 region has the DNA TGCGCCAGCAGCCAAGGAGACAGGAGGAACACTGAAGCTTTCTTT.

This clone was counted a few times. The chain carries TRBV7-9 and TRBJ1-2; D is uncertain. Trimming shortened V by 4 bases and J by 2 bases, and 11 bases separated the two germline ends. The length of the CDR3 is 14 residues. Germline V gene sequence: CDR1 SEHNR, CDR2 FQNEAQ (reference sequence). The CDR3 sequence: CASSSAIENYGYTF. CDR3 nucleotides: TGTGCCAGCAGCTCGGCGATCGAGAACTATGGCTACACCTTC.

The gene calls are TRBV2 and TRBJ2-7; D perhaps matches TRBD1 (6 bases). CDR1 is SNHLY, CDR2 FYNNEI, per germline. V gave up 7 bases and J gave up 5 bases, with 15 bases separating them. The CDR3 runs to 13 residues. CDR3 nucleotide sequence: TGTGCCAGCAACCCCGAAAACAGGGACGAGCAGTACTTC. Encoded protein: CASNPENRDEQYF.

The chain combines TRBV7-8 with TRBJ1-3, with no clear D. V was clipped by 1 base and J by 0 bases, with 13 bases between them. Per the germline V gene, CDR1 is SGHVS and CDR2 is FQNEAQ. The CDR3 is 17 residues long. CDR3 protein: CASSLGAVRSSGNTIYF. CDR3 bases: TGTGCCAGCAGCTTAGGGGCAGTCCGAAGCTCTGGAAACACCATATATTTT.

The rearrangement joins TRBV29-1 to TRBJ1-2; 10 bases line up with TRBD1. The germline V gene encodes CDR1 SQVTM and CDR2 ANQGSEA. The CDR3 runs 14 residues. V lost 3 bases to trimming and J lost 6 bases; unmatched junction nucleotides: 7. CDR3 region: CSVDGGQGEDGYTF. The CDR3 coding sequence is TGCAGCGTTGACGGCGGACAGGGGGAGGATGGCTACACCTTC. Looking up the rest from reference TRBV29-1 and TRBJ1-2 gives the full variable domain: SAVISQKPSRDICQRGTSLTIQCQVDSQVTMMFWYRQQPGQSLTLIATANQGSEATYESGFVIDKFPISRPNLTFSTLTVSNMSPEDSSIYLCSVDGGQGEDGYTFGSGTRLTVV.

CDR3 loop: CASSLRDRGWGTDTQYF. As DNA, the CDR3 is TGTGCCAGCAGCCTCCGGGACAGGGGATGGGGCACAGATACGCAGTATTTT. This chain joins TRBV7-9 and TRBJ2-3, with 10 nucleotides matching TRBD1. This CDR3 is 17 amino acids long. Trimming cost V 5 bases and J 1 base; bases outside gene matches: 9. Per the germline V gene, CDR1 is SEHNR and CDR2 is FQNEAQ (reference sequence).

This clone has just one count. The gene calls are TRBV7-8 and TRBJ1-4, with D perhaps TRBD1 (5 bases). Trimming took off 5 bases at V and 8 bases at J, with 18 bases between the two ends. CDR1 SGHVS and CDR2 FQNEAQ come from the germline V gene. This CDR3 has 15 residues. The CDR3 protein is CASSHKGTLWEKLFF. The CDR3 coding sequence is TGTGCCAGCAGCCATAAGGGGACGCTCTGGGAAAAACTGTTTTTT.

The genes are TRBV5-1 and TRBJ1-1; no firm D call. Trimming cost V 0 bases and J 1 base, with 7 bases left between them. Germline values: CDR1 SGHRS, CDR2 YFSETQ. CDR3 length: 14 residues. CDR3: CASSLGGKNTEAFF. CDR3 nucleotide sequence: TGCGCCAGCAGCTTGGGTGGTAAGAACACTGAAGCTTTCTTT.

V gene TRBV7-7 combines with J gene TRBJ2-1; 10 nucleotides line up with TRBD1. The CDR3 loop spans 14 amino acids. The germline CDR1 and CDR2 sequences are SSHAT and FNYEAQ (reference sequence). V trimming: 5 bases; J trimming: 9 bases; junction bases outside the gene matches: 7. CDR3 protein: CASSPSGTGAEQFF. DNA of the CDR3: TGTGCCAGCAGCCCTTCCGGGACAGGGGCTGAGCAGTTCTTC. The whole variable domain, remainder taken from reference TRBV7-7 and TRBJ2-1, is GAGVSQSPRYKVTKRGQDVTLRCDPISSHATLYWYQQALGQGPEFLTYFNYEAQPDKSGLPSDRFSAERPEGSISTLTIQRTEQRDSAMYRCASSPSGTGAEQFFGPGTRLTVL.